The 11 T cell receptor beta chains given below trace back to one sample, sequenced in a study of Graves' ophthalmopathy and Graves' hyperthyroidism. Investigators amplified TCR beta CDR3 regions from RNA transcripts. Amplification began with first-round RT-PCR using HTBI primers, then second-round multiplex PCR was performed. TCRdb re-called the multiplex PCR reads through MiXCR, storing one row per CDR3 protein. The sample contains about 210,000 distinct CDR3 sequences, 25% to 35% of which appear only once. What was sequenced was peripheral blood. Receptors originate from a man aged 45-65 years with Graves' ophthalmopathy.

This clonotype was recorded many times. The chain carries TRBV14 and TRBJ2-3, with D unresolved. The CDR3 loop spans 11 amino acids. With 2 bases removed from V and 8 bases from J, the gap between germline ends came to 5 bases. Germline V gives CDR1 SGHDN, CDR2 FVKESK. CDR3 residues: CASSQFVTQYF. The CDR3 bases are TGTGCCAGCAGCCAATTTGTTACGCAGTATTTT.

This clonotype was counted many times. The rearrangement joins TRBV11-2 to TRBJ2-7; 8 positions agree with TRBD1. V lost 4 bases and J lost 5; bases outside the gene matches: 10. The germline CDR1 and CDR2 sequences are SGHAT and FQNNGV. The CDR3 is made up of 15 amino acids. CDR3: CASSSTWTGFDEQYF. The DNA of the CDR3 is TGTGCCAGCAGCTCGACCTGGACAGGGTTCGACGAGCAGTACTTC.

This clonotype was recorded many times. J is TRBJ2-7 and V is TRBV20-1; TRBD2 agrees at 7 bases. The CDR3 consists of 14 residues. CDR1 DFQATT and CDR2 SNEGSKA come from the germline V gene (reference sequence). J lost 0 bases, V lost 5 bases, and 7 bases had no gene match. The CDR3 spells CSAEGGRSSYEQYF. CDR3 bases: TGCAGTGCTGAGGGCGGGAGAAGCTCCTACGAGCAGTACTTC.

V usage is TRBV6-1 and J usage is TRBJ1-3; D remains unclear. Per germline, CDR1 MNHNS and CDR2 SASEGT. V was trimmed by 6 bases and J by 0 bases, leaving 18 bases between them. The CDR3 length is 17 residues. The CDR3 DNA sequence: TGTGCCAGCAGCACCCTACCTGGACTGAGCTCTGGAAACACCATATATTTT. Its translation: CASSTLPGLSSGNTIYF.

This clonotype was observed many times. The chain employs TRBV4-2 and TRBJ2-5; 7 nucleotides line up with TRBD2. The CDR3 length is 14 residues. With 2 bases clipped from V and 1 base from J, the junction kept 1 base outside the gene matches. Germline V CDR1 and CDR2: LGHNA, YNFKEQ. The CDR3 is CASSQLAAQETQYF. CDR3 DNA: TGTGCCAGCAGCCAACTAGCGGCCCAAGAGACCCAGTACTTC.

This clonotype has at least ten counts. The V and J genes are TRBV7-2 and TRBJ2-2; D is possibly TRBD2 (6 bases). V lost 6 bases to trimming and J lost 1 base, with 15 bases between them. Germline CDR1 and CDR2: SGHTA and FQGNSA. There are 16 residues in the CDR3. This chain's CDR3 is CASRSRGSGNTGELFF. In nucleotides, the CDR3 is TGTGCCAGCAGGTCGCGGGGTAGCGGGAACACCGGGGAGCTGTTTTTT.

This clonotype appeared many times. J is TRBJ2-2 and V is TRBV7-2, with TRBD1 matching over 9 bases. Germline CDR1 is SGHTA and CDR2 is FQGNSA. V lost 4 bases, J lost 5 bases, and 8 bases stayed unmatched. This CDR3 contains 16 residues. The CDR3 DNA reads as TGTGCCAGCAGCTACCGACAGGGGGATCTAACCGGGGAGCTGTTTTTT. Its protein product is CASSYRQGDLTGELFF.

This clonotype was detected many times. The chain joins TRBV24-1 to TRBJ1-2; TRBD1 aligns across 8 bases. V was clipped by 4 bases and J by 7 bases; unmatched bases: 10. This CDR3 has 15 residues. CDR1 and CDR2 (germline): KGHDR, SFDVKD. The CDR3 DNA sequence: TGTGCCACCAGTGAGACCGACAGGGGCCCTACTGGCTACACCTTC. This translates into CATSETDRGPTGYTF.

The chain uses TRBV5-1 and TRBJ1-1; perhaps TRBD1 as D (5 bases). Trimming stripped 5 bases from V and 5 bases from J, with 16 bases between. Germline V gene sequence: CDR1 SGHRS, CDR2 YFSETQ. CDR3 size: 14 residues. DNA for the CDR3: TGCGCCAGCAGTCCGGGAAGGGGTGAGACTGAAGCTTTCTTT. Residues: CASSPGRGETEAFF. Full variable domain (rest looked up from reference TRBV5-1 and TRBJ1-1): KAGVTQTPRYLIKTRGQQVTLSCSPISGHRSVSWYQQTPGQGLQFLFEYFSETQRNKGNFPGRFSGRQFSNSRSEMNVSTLELGDSALYLCASSPGRGETEAFFGQGTRLTVV.

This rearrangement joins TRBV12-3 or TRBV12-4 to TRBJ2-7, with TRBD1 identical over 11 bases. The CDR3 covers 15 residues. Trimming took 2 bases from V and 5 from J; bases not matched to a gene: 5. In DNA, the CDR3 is TGTGCCAGCAGTTTATGGGGACAGGGGGAGAACGAGCAGTACTTC. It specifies CASSLWGQGENEQYF.

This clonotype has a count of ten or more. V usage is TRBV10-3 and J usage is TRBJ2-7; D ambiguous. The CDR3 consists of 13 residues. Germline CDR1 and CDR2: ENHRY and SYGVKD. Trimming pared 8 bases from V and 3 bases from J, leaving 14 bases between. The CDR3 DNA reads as TGTGCCATCGGTTTAGAGACTTACTACGAGCAGTACTTC. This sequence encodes CAIGLETYYEQYF.